This T cell receptor beta chain was found in a study of T cells in Graves' hyperthyroidism and ophthalmopathy. TCR beta CDR3 region amplification was performed from RNA transcripts. Initially, a first-round RT-PCR of the TCR CDR3 employed the HTBI primer set. Each CDR3 protein is one row after TCRdb ran MiXCR on the multiplex PCR reads. This table holds around 540,000 distinct CDR3 sequences, 15% to 20% found once. Germline CDR1 SQVTM, CDR2 ANQGSEA. The V and J ends lost 0 bases and 6 bases, in that order; junction bases with no gene match: 5. The CDR3 has 13 residues. Exclusion of a patient resulted from uncontrolled infection, other autoimmune disease, pregnancy or lactation. The PBMCs studied were ones that came from roughly 9.4 ml fresh peripheral blood. There are many counts of this clonotype.

The gene calls are TRBV29-1 and TRBJ2-7, with 7 nucleotides matching TRBD2. The source material was blood. The sequence was obtained from a woman in her thirties with Graves' ophthalmopathy. The CDR3 region has the DNA TGCAGCGTTGAAGATGGGGGGGGAAGCGAGCAGTACTTC. Its translation: CSVEDGGGSEQYF.